The entry that follows covers one TCR beta chain sequence. It has no known antigen specificity. There are no base qualities to consult, and no much larger clone falls within one base. Patients with a history of autoimmune disease or receiving systemic immunosuppression were excluded from the trial. Peripheral blood for TCR sequencing was collected from all dose cohorts at baseline, on cycle 4 day 1, and on cycle 7 day 1. The samples were taken from a phase I, first-in-human, multicenter, open-label dose-escalation trial of ivuxolimab. Adults with locally advanced or metastatic melanoma, renal cell carcinoma, hepatocellular carcinoma or head and neck squamous cell carcinoma were enrolled in the trial. Before TCR sequencing, CD4+ and CD8+ T cells were separately sorted from peripheral blood. The data originate from a study of OX40 agonist ivuxolimab in advanced cancers. With respect to the entire study: Ivuxolimab, which targeted the costimulatory receptor OX40 (CD134), was an agonistic, fully human IgG2 monoclonal antibody. Of the roughly 50 dose-escalation patients, hepatocellular carcinoma was present in roughly 19, melanoma in approximately 15, renal cell carcinoma in 9 and head and neck cancer in 9. A male proportion of about 79% and a mean age of roughly 55 years, ranging from roughly 23 to 80, were recorded for the dose-escalation cohort. The paper covers the monotherapy dose-escalation part of the phase I ivuxolimab trial, which included N of about 50 patients. Partial responses occurred in three dose-escalation patients, of whom one had hepatocellular carcinoma and two had cutaneous melanoma. Intravenous ivuxolimab was administered to patients every 2 weeks at six dose levels: 0.01, 0.1, 0.3, 1.5, 3 and 10 mg/kg. Prior anti-PD-1, anti-PD-L1 or anti-CTLA-4 therapy was permitted, and about two fifths of dose-escalation patients had received checkpoint inhibitors. The point of sequencing TCRbeta in the periphery was to test whether ivuxolimab changed TCR sequence diversity and drove clonal T-cell expansion. Overall study outcomes, separate from this receptor: In the 0.1-3.0 mg/kg groups, partial responders were among the patients with the lowest normalized peripheral clonal expansion, particularly in CD8+ T cells. Clonal expansion of both CD4+ and CD8+ blood T cells was observed from baseline to week 6 at doses 0.1 to 3.0 mg/kg. The antigen specificity of the clonally expanded peripheral T cells was not determined. Low levels of normalized T-cell clonal expansion were also seen in some patients who did not respond. After ivuxolimab, expanded clones were on average more numerous among CD8+ T cells than among CD4+ T cells.

To sequence the TCRbeta CDR3 region, genomic DNA was isolated from the sorted cells. The immunoSEQ Assay was used to sequence the TCRbeta CDR3 regions. Entries here come from immuneACCESS through TCRdb and include only in-frame sequences with V and J called. Some clones fail to appear in such tables; in the studies checked, an unresolved V gene covers under half of the shortfall, and the cause of the remainder is unknown. This sample lists about 110,000 clones; more than 85% were detected once. 0.5% to 0.8% of the sample belongs to the ten largest clones. CDR1 and CDR2 (SEHNR, FQNEAQ) derive from the germline V gene (reference sequence). The CDR3 contains 16 residues, cysteine and phenylalanine counted. Left in the record is the CDR3 DNA by itself, 48 bases read in frame from the first base. V lost 1 base and J lost 6 bases; the stretch between them is 15 bases long.

The source is an adult with an advanced solid tumor such as melanoma, head and neck, liver or kidney cancer. The chain employs TRBV7-9 and TRBJ1-4; the D gene cannot be resolved reliably. Material: CD4+ or CD8+ T cells sorted from blood, obtained in a trial of the OX40 agonist ivuxolimab. The CDR3 region reads CASSLGIGVLDEKLFF. The sequenced DNA: TGTGCCAGCAGCTTAGGTATCGGGGTTTTGGATGAAAAACTGTTTTTT.